This T cell receptor beta chain emerged from a study of metastatic and nonmetastatic thyroid tumors. Overall study results and limits: Within blood and tumor, benign nodules reportedly had significantly lower TCR beta diversity than malignant thyroid tumors did.

Thyroid surgery had not been preceded by any treatment in any patient. Of note for this clone: The antigen is undetermined.

TCRdb re-processed the PCR reads through MiXCR. The data show 30,000 to 45,000 clones, with around 27% seen just once and under 13% held by the top ten. This CDR3 region has 14 residues. V trimming: 5 bases; J trimming: 4 bases; junction bases outside the gene matches: 7. CDR1 is SEHNR and CDR2 is FQNEAQ in the germline V gene (reference sequence). The sample consisted of blood. The chain has TRBV7-9 and TRBJ2-5; 7 bases are a match to TRBD1. The receptor comes from a male donor with papillary thyroid cancer or a benign thyroid nodule (not recorded which). Some clones in this sample may be carry-over from other donors' samples. CDR3 residues: CASSPTGPGETQYF. The CDR3, as DNA: TGTGCCAGCAGCCCGACAGGGCCGGGAGAGACCCAGTACTTC.